This TCR beta chain came from a study of OX40 agonist ivuxolimab in advanced cancers. Background on the study: In this cohort, patients received ivuxolimab, an agonistic anti-OX40 (CD134) antibody. Study conclusions and caveats: Expanded clones tended on average to be more numerous among CD8+ T cells than CD4+. Clonal expansion among partial responders at 0.1-3.0 mg/kg ranked near the lowest.

The CDR3 contains 17 residues. V gave up 4 bases and J gave up 6 bases; unmatched junction bases: 11. Germline CDR1 reads SGDLS; CDR2 reads YYNGEE. Sequenced by immunoSEQ multiplex PCR; TCRdb stores in-frame clones only, minus some. Among more than 45,000 clones listed, 84% were seen once. On this clone itself: The antigen remains undetermined.

The genes are TRBV9 and TRBJ2-3; TRBD2 matches 13 bases. This TCR derives from an adult with an advanced solid tumor such as melanoma, head and neck, liver or kidney cancer. The sequences come from CD4+ or CD8+ T cells sorted from blood, collected in a trial of the OX40 agonist ivuxolimab. The CDR3 DNA sequence: TGTGCCAGCAGCTCCGGGGGACTAGCGGGGTCGAGGGATACGCAGTATTTT. The encoded protein is CASSSGGLAGSRDTQYF.